Below, 29 T cell receptor beta chains from the same sample are listed, as sequenced in a study of cytomegalovirus exposure and HLA in healthy donors. Researchers ran the PCR with 60 Vbeta and 13 Jbeta primers. TCRdb keeps only in-frame clones here, not all; method: immunoSEQ multiplex PCR. The repertoire holds 180,000 or so clones, 65% to 85% seen once, with 1.1% to 1.5% in the top ten. The sample comprised PBMCs. These TCRs come from a girl between 5 and 17 years old in good health and CMV-seropositive.

The chain carries TRBV7-9 and TRBJ1-5; D not resolved. The CDR3 sequence is 16 residues long. From germline, CDR1 is SEHNR and CDR2 FQNEAQ (reference sequence). V lost 4 bases to trimming and J lost 1 base, with 14 bases between them. This CDR3 is CASSSGTYSSNQPQHF. CDR3 DNA: TGTGCCAGCAGCTCCGGAACATACAGCAGCAATCAGCCCCAGCATTTT.

Only one count was recorded for this clone. The chain joins TRBV9 to TRBJ1-1; D is possibly TRBD1 (5 bases). V was shortened by 0 bases and J by 0 bases, with 12 bases between the two germline ends. The CDR3 spans 16 residues. Germline CDR1 and CDR2: SGDLS and YYNGEE. CDR3 region: CASSVVPDTLNTEAFF. The CDR3 nucleotides read TGTGCCAGCAGCGTAGTACCGGACACCCTGAACACTGAAGCTTTCTTT.

This chain connects TRBV19 to TRBJ2-7; TRBD1 matches at 7 bases. V trimming: 9 bases; J trimming: 0 bases; junction bases outside the gene matches: 2. Germline assignment: CDR1 LNHDA and CDR2 SQIVND (reference sequence). The length of the CDR3 is 12 residues. In DNA form, the CDR3 reads TGTGCCAGCACAGGGGACTCCTACGAGCAGTACTTC. It yields the protein CASTGDSYEQYF.

The chain uses TRBV7-9 and TRBJ2-3, with TRBD2 matching over 9 bases. The CDR3 runs to 16 residues. Germline-derived CDR1 and CDR2 are SEHNR and FQNEAQ (reference sequence). Trimming removed 5 bases from V and 4 bases from J; junction bases left unmatched: 10. The CDR3 region is CASSPRSGRDSDTQYF. Here the CDR3 DNA reads TGTGCCAGCAGCCCCCGTAGCGGGAGAGACTCAGATACGCAGTATTTT.

V and J are TRBV5-6 and TRBJ1-5; no clear D gene. Germline V gives CDR1 SGHDT, CDR2 YYEEEE. The CDR3 loop spans 14 amino acids. Deletions cut 0 bases from V and 4 bases from J, with 8 bases between. CDR3 coding DNA: TGTGCCAGCAGCTTGGGGCAGAATAATCAGCCCCAGCATTTT. Translation: CASSLGQNNQPQHF. The full variable domain, rest sourced from reference TRBV5-6 and TRBJ1-5, is DAGVTQSPTHLIKTRGQQVTLRCSPKSGHDTVSWYQQALGQGPQFIFQYYEEEERQRGNFPDRFSGHQFPNYSSELNVNALLLGDSALYLCASSLGQNNQPQHFGDGTRLSIL.

This clone was seen only a few times. The J gene is TRBJ2-3, the V gene TRBV19; D is possibly TRBD2 (6 bases). V was cut by 7 bases and J by 2 bases, with 16 bases left in between. The CDR3 runs to 15 residues. CDR1 LNHDA and CDR2 SQIVND come from the germline V gene (reference sequence). The CDR3 here is CASTSSGSFTDTQYF. For the CDR3, the DNA is TGTGCCAGTACCTCGAGCGGGTCTTTCACAGATACGCAGTATTTT.

The rearrangement uses TRBV6-1 and TRBJ2-1, with D maybe TRBD2 (7 bases). Germline lookup yields CDR1 MNHNS and CDR2 SASEGT. The V gene lost 3 bases and the J gene lost 7 bases, with 19 bases spanning the gap. The CDR3 extends over 16 amino acids. As DNA, the CDR3 is TGTGCCAGCAGTGAGGGGGGGCTGGGGTATGGTAATGAGCAGTTCTTC. Its translation: CASSEGGLGYGNEQFF.

This chain joins TRBV6-1 and TRBJ1-4, with TRBD1 identical over 8 bases. The CDR3 spans 14 residues. Germline V gene data show CDR1 as MNHNS and CDR2 as SASEGT. J gave up 10 bases and V 6 bases, and 10 bases lay outside the gene matches. CDR3 sequence (DNA): TGTGCCAGCAGCCCCGGGACAGGCAGCTTAAAACTGTTTTTT. Protein: CASSPGTGSLKLFF.

The chain uses TRBV6-5 and TRBJ1-2; D is possibly TRBD1 (5 bases). Germline CDR1 MNHEY, CDR2 SVGAGI. The V end was cut by 2 bases, the J end by 5 bases, with 15 bases between. The CDR3 covers 15 residues. CDR3 region: CASSYDRGVRYGYTF. CDR3 coding DNA: TGTGCCAGCAGTTACGATCGGGGGGTGAGGTATGGCTACACCTTC.

J is TRBJ1-1 and V is TRBV5-1; TRBD1 is a possible D gene (6 bases). CDR1 is SGHRS and CDR2 is YFSETQ in the germline V gene. The CDR3 spans 13 residues. V was clipped by 5 bases and J by 5 bases, with 13 bases between them. The CDR3 reads CASRGAVGTEAFF. The CDR3 DNA reads as TGCGCCAGCAGGGGGGCGGTAGGGACTGAAGCTTTCTTT.

The chain links TRBV7-8 to TRBJ2-1; 9 bases agree with TRBD1. The germline CDR1 and CDR2 sequences are SGHVS and FQNEAQ. CDR3 length: 15 residues. The trim removed 7 bases at V and 8 bases at J, leaving 12 bases unmatched. CDR3 in amino acids: CASTTGQGRIDEQFF. In nucleotides, the CDR3 is TGTGCCAGCACCACGGGACAGGGTAGGATCGATGAGCAGTTCTTC.

The chain couples TRBV27 to TRBJ2-3; 11 bases fit TRBD2. Germline V gene data show CDR1 as MNHEY and CDR2 as SMNVEV (reference sequence). The length of the CDR3 is 20 residues. The junction had 13 bases not matched to a gene; V was cut back by 1 base and J by 1 base. CDR3 in DNA: TGTGCCAGCAGTTTATTAGCTAGCGGGAGGACCAGGGCCGGCACAGATACGCAGTATTTT. As protein: CASSLLASGRTRAGTDTQYF.

The chain is built from TRBV2 and TRBJ1-2; 7 bases are a match to TRBD1. This CDR3 is built from 13 residues. The V segment lost 8 bases and the J segment 8 bases; nucleotides outside the gene matches: 11. Looked up from germline, CDR1 is SNHLY and CDR2 is FYNNEI. This CDR3 reads CASGGTESWGYTF. For the CDR3, the DNA is TGTGCCAGCGGAGGGACAGAATCATGGGGCTACACCTTC.

J is TRBJ2-1 and V is TRBV10-2; TRBD2 agrees at 7 bases. The CDR3 loop spans 18 amino acids. The V and J ends lost 6 bases and 2 bases, in that order; junction bases with no gene match: 16. Looked up from germline, CDR1 is WSHSY and CDR2 is SAAADI. CDR3 sequence: CASRGWASGALTYNEQFF. Written as DNA, the CDR3 is TGCGCCAGCAGGGGATGGGCTAGCGGAGCCCTAACCTACAATGAGCAGTTCTTC.

V is TRBV4-2 and J is TRBJ2-1; weak D call: TRBD2 (6 bases). V gave up 0 bases and J gave up 1 base, with 10 bases separating them. Germline CDR1 and CDR2: LGHNA and YNFKEQ. The CDR3 consists of 16 residues. The CDR3 coding sequence is TGTGCCAGCAGCCAAGAGCCGGGAGAGTCCTACAATGAGCAGTTCTTC. It encodes CASSQEPGESYNEQFF.

This chain connects TRBV7-9 to TRBJ2-5; D might be TRBD1 (5 bases). The CDR3 spans 13 residues. Between the trimmed V and J ends, which lost 7 bases and 4 bases, there was a span of 13 bases. Germline CDR1 reads SEHNR; CDR2 reads FQNEAQ (reference sequence). The CDR3 spells CASTATEGETQYF. Written as DNA, the CDR3 is TGTGCCAGCACCGCGACAGAAGGAGAGACCCAGTACTTC.

Only a few counts were recorded for this clone. V and J are TRBV4-1 and TRBJ2-2; TRBD2 matches 9 bases. This CDR3 has 17 residues. Germline CDR1 MGHRA, CDR2 YSYEKL. V lost 1 base and J lost 0; bases outside the gene matches: 3. CDR3 loop: CASSQGLAGANTGELFF. The CDR3 region has the DNA TGCGCCAGCAGCCAAGGATTAGCGGGAGCGAACACCGGGGAGCTGTTTTTT.

V gene TRBV10-1 combines with J gene TRBJ2-7; TRBD2 matches 7 bases. The V segment lost 7 bases and the J segment 1 base; nucleotides outside the gene matches: 10. Germline loops: CDR1 WNHNN, CDR2 SYGVQD (reference sequence). This CDR3 spans 15 amino acids. The CDR3 is CASIISLAASYEQYF. The DNA of the CDR3 is TGCGCCAGCATTATCTCCCTAGCGGCTTCCTACGAGCAGTACTTC.

The chain joins TRBV25-1 to TRBJ1-1; D gene unclear. The ends were cut back, 1 base at V and 1 base at J, with 7 bases in the middle. From germline, CDR1 is MGHDK and CDR2 SYGVNS. The CDR3 spans 14 residues. The CDR3 spells CASSESGWNTEAFF. The CDR3 coding sequence is TGTGCCAGCAGTGAATCAGGATGGAACACTGAAGCTTTCTTT.

V usage is TRBV14 and J usage is TRBJ2-5; TRBD1 might be the D (6 bases). Per germline, CDR1 SGHDN and CDR2 FVKESK. V was clipped by 4 bases and J by 5 bases, with 26 bases between them. The CDR3 consists of 18 residues. As DNA, the CDR3 is TGTGCCAGCAGCCTAGGTATCGTCTGGGGGCGCAGTGCGGAGACCCAGTACTTC. Translating gives CASSLGIVWGRSAETQYF. The full variable domain, in which reference TRBV14 and TRBJ2-5 provide the parts outside the CDR3, is EAGVTQFPSHSVIEKGQTVTLRCDPISGHDNLYWYRRVMGKEIKFLLHFVKESKQDESGMPNNRFLAERTGGTYSTLKVQPAELEDSGVYFCASSLGIVWGRSAETQYFGPGTRLLVL.

This clone appeared a single time. The rearrangement uses TRBV10-3 and TRBJ2-1, with 13 nucleotides matching TRBD2. The CDR3 extends over 16 amino acids. CDR1 is ENHRY, CDR2 SYGVKD, per germline. The V gene end was trimmed by 1 base and the J gene end by 7 bases; junction bases not matched to a gene: 4. The CDR3 reads CAISEFGTSGINEQFF. CDR3 DNA sequence: TGTGCCATCAGTGAGTTTGGGACTAGCGGGATTAATGAGCAGTTCTTC.

The rearrangement links TRBV7-9 to TRBJ2-3; TRBD2 matches at 10 bases. Germline V CDR1 and CDR2: SEHNR, FQNEAQ (reference sequence). Losses at the gene ends were 6 bases for V and 4 bases for J; bases not matched to a gene: 7. The CDR3 totals 15 residues. The CDR3 nucleotides read TGTGCCAGCAGGCTAGCGGGAGTTGTGTCAGATACGCAGTATTTT. Its protein product is CASRLAGVVSDTQYF. The full variable domain, in which reference TRBV7-9 and TRBJ2-3 provide the parts outside the CDR3, is DTGVSQNPRHKITKRGQNVTFRCDPISEHNRLYWYRQTLGQGPEFLTYFQNEAQLEKSRLLSDRFSAERPKGSFSTLEIQRTEQGDSAMYLCASRLAGVVSDTQYFGPGTRLTVL.

This rearrangement joins TRBV29-1 to TRBJ1-2; 7 bases agree with TRBD1. Germline V lookup: CDR1 SQVTM, CDR2 ANQGSEA. Trimming cost V 3 bases and J 0 bases; bases outside gene matches: 4. The CDR3 has 14 amino acids. The CDR3 here is CSVEVGTANYGYTF. DNA of the CDR3: TGCAGCGTTGAGGTAGGGACAGCTAACTATGGCTACACCTTC.

The rearrangement joins TRBV2 to TRBJ1-1; D is possibly TRBD1 (5 bases). The CDR3 length is 15 residues. Germline V gene lookup returns CDR1 SNHLY and CDR2 FYNNEI. V lost 11 bases and J 6 bases, leaving 25 bases between the germline ends. The CDR3 nucleotides read TGTGCCTTCAGGGTTGCCCCGACACAACTTGCTGAAGCTTTCTTT. It encodes CAFRVAPTQLAEAFF.

The sample holds a few counts of this clone. The chain employs TRBV10-2 and TRBJ2-7, with TRBD1 identical over 9 bases. The CDR3 is made up of 13 amino acids. Germline V CDR1 and CDR2: WSHSY, SAAADI. With 6 bases clipped from V and 0 bases from J, the junction kept 0 bases outside the gene matches. The CDR3 bases are TGCGCCAGCAGGGACAGGGGCTCCTACGAGCAGTACTTC. Its translation: CASRDRGSYEQYF.

This chain joins TRBV18 and TRBJ2-2; 9 nucleotides line up with TRBD1. Germline V gene sequence: CDR1 KGHSH, CDR2 LQKENI. There are 16 residues in the CDR3. V lost 4 bases, J lost 4 bases, and 7 bases stayed unmatched. The CDR3 DNA follows: TGTGCCAGCTCACTACAGGGGGCGCCGGGCACCGGGGAGCTGTTTTTT. Its protein product is CASSLQGAPGTGELFF.

The rearrangement links TRBV30 to TRBJ2-1; the match to TRBD2 covers 9 bases. The germline V gene encodes CDR1 GTSNPN and CDR2 SVGIG (reference sequence). V shed 5 bases and J 5 bases; nucleotides not matched to a gene: 13. CDR3 length: 16 amino acids. The CDR3 region is CAWAEFGAGGHNEQFF. The CDR3 DNA follows: TGTGCCTGGGCTGAGTTCGGTGCGGGAGGGCACAATGAGCAGTTCTTC.

This clone was recorded once. V and J are TRBV6-5 and TRBJ1-1; 7 bases align to TRBD1. The CDR3 has 14 amino acids. The germline V gene encodes CDR1 MNHEY and CDR2 SVGAGI. The junction had 1 base not matched to a gene; V was cut back by 2 bases and J by 1 base. The CDR3 DNA sequence: TGTGCCAGCAGTTACAGGGGGCCGAACACTGAAGCTTTCTTT. It specifies CASSYRGPNTEAFF.

On this clone itself: An end of the junction differs from the germline gene, which may be a read error. This sample also contains other DNA sequences that code for the same CDR3. The chain combines TRBV19 with TRBJ1-1; no clear D gene. This CDR3 region has 15 residues. Looked up from germline, CDR1 is LNHDA and CDR2 is SQIVND (reference sequence). The CDR3 DNA reads TGTGCCAGTAACCCCGGGGTGTTGGTGAACACTGAGGCTTTCTTT. Its protein is CASNPGVLVNTEAFF.